This entry describes one TCR beta chain. This clonotype was counted many times. Its antigen is still unknown. No qualities accompany the bases; no much larger clone lies one base away. From the cysteine through the phenylalanine, the CDR3 covers 17 amino acids. Only the CDR3 part of the read is kept: 51 bases, read in frame from the first base. The germline ends are 10 bases apart after V is trimmed by 1 base and J by 0 bases. In the germline V gene, CDR1 corresponds to SGHVS and CDR2 to FQNEAQ. The data were taken from a study of T cells in Graves' hyperthyroidism and ophthalmopathy (dated by TCRdb to about 2019). With regard to the full study: Peripheral blood was collected at initial diagnosis, before any treatment. A discovery cohort of about a hundred patients, roughly 45 with Graves' ophthalmopathy and 57 with stable Graves' hyperthyroidism, was used to find distinguishing TCR V-J signatures. Whether ophthalmopathy could be predicted prospectively was tested in an independent validation cohort made up of 18 hyperthyroidism patients plus 17 patients who later progressed to ophthalmopathy. The roughly 100 discovery patients were randomly divided into training and test sets at a 7:3 ratio. In roughly six Graves' hyperthyroidism patients, the study also compared T-cell repertoires from thyroid tissue with T-cell repertoires from blood. Once sampling was done, hyperthyroidism patients were given methimazole at a starting dose of 30 mg daily, whereas ophthalmopathy patients were given high-dose intravenous methylprednisolone. TCR Vbeta CDR3 sequencing of fewer than 150 peripheral blood samples (roughly 43 ophthalmopathy, 75 hyperthyroidism and approximately 17 progressor patients) is reported in the paper. Summary of the overall study and its limitations: In validation, the model predicted progression to ophthalmopathy with just under 71% sensitivity and 72% to 85% specificity, a median of about 6 months before onset. Ophthalmopathy was separated from stable hyperthyroidism by a 13 V-J signature model, with about 88% sensitivity and 81% to 83% specificity obtained in cross-validation and 80%/75% obtained in testing. Most expanded thyroid clonotypes (frequency above 0.001) were also found in blood, which suggests that blood repertoires may mirror thyroid immune responses. Sample size was not statistically predetermined, and blinding of investigators to group allocation was not performed.

Ophthalmopathy patients had moderately to severely active disease, with a Clinical Activity Score of 3 or more, a NOSPECS grade of 4 or more, and a disease duration of less than 3 months. Patients with uncontrolled infections, other autoimmune diseases, pregnancy or lactation were excluded. Diagnoses were based on clinical symptoms, serum thyroxine and TRAb, thyroid ultrasound and orbital computed tomography. PBMCs were separated from under 12 ml of fresh peripheral blood using Ficoll-Paque density gradient centrifugation. Total RNA was extracted with Trizol reagent, and quality was checked on an Agilent 2100 Bioanalyzer. The TCR beta CDR3 regions were amplified from the RNA transcripts. A first-round RT-PCR of the TCR CDR3 used the HTBI primer set with the Qiagen OneStep RT-PCR kit. The libraries were constructed in a second round of multiplex PCR and then size-selected and purified. The libraries were sequenced on an Illumina HiSeq2000 using paired-end 100 bp reads. The study's own analysis went as follows. SOAPnuke was used to process the raw data, with reads discarded if the reads contained adapters or uncalled bases, had a mean Phred below 15, or lacked an exact constant-primer or identifier match. COPE v1.2.5 was used to merge the high-quality paired reads, and each unique nucleotide sequence was defined as a clonotype. MiTCR v1.1 was used to align clonotypes to the IMGT TRBV, TRBD and TRBJ reference segments. Analysis was restricted to V-J combinations with a frequency above 0.0001, which covered over 98% of repertoires. The TCS score was defined as F50 (clonal expansion) divided by E x V (chaos), with BLOSUM62-based TCRdist calculated between CDR3 peptides within each V-J. Welch's t-statistics and random forest reduced roughly 540 V-J features to roughly 13, which were used in a naive Bayes classifier (R e1071). TCRdb trimmed the raw reads at Q25, called clones with MiXCR and kept productive beta chains. Each record represents a unique CDR3 protein, reported with the most common genes and DNA among its rows. TCRdb's processing, not the authors', yielded these V and J calls. Present in this sample are 330,000 or so distinct CDR3 sequences, 15% to 20% of which were seen just once. The ten largest clones capture 15% to 19% of the sample.

This clonotype was sampled from a woman aged 40 to 55 with Graves' ophthalmopathy. The chain uses TRBV7-8 and TRBJ2-6; the D gene remains uncertain. Sequenced input: blood. The CDR3 has the sequence CASSLDRVFSGANVLTF. The nucleotide sequence is given as TGTGCCAGCAGCTTAGATAGGGTTTTCTCTGGGGCCAACGTCCTGACTTTC.